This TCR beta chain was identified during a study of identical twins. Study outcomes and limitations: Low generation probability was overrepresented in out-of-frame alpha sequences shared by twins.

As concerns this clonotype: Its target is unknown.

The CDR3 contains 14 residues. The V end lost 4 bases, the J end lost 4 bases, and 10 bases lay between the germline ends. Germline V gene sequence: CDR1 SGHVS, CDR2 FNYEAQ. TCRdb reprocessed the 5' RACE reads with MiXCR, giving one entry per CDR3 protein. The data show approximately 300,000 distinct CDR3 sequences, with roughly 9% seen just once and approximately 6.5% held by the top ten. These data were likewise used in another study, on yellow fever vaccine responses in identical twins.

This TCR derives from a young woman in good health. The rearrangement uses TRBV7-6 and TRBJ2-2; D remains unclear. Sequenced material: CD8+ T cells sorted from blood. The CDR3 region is CASSSILGTGELFF. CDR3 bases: TGTGCCAGCAGCTCAATTCTAGGCACCGGGGAGCTGTTTTTT. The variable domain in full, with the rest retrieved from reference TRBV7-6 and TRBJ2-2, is GAGVSQSPRYKVTKRGQDVALRCDPISGHVSLYWYRQALGQGPEFLTYFNYEAQQDKSGLPNDRFSAERPEGSISTLTIQRTEQRDSAMYRCASSSILGTGELFFGEGSRLTVL.